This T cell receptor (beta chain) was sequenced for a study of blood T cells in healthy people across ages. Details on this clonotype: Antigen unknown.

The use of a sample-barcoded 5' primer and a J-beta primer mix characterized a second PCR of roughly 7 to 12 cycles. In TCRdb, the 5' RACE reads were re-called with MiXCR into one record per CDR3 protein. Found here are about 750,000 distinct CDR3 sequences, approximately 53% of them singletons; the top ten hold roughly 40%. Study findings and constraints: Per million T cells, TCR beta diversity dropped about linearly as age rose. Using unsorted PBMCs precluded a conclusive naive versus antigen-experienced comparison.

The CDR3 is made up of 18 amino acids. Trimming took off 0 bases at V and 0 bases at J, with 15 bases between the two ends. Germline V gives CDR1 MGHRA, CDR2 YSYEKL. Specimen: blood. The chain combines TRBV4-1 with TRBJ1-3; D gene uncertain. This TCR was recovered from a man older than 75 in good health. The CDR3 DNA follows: TGCGCCAGCAGCCAAGATCCGGCGTCGACCAGCTCTGGAAACACCATATATTTT. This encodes CASSQDPASTSSGNTIYF.